One sample yielded the 17 T cell receptor beta chains listed below, sequenced in a study of shared clonotypes between healthy human individuals. Profiled with immunoSEQ multiplex PCR; TCRdb holds only in-frame clones, not every one. The sample has approximately 1.5 million clones, 98% to 99% seen once; the top ten hold under 0.45%. Input material: naive CD4+ T cells sorted from blood. Stated subset: CD45RA+ positively selected. The source is a man under 40 in good health.

The rearrangement links TRBV6-1 to TRBJ1-5; no clear D gene. Germline V gene sequence: CDR1 MNHNS, CDR2 SASEGT. The CDR3 extends over 14 amino acids. Trimming cost V 0 bases and J 1 base, with 4 bases left between them. This CDR3 is CASSEALSNQPQHF. The CDR3 nucleotides are TGTGCCAGCAGTGAAGCGCTCAGCAATCAGCCCCAGCATTTT.

This clone showed up just a few times. This chain uses TRBV7-8 with TRBJ2-7, with D perhaps matching TRBD1 (6 bases). V was shortened by 5 bases and J by 7 bases, with 9 bases between the two germline ends. The CDR3 totals 11 residues. Germline V gene lookup returns CDR1 SGHVS and CDR2 FQNEAQ. The CDR3 region is CASSAGEEQYF. The DNA of the CDR3 is TGTGCCAGCAGCGCAGGGGAAGAGCAGTACTTC.

The J gene is TRBJ1-2, the V gene TRBV28, with D perhaps matching TRBD1 (5 bases). This CDR3 region has 13 residues. Trimming cost V 5 bases and J 8 bases, with 15 bases left between them. Germline CDR1 and CDR2: MDHEN and SYDVKM. CDR3 in DNA: TGTGCCAGCAGTATACCCGGGACGAAAGGCTACACCTTC. This encodes CASSIPGTKGYTF.

J is TRBJ1-4 and V is TRBV10-2, with D perhaps matching TRBD1 (6 bases). The length of the CDR3 is 17 residues. Between the trimmed V and J ends, which lost 2 bases and 0 bases, there was a span of 13 bases. The V gene's germline CDR1 is WSHSY and CDR2 SAAADI. CDR3 nucleotides: TGCGCCAGCAGTGAGCCGGGACACCCGACAACTAATGAAAAACTGTTTTTT. Protein sequence: CASSEPGHPTTNEKLFF.

The V and J genes are TRBV28 and TRBJ2-7; 8 nucleotides agree with TRBD2. Germline loops: CDR1 MDHEN, CDR2 SYDVKM. The CDR3 is made up of 15 amino acids. Trimming took 6 bases from V and 2 from J; bases not matched to a gene: 9. In nucleotides, the CDR3 is TGTGCCAGCAGACCCGGGGGGGGCGCCCCCTACGAGCAGTACTTC. It translates to CASRPGGGAPYEQYF.

The V and J genes are TRBV19 and TRBJ2-1, with D possibly matching TRBD2 (5 bases). The V end lost 8 bases, the J end lost 3 bases, and 17 bases lay between the germline ends. From germline, CDR1 is LNHDA and CDR2 SQIVND (reference sequence). This CDR3 is 15 amino acids long. DNA of the CDR3: TGTGCCAGTCGTCGGGGTACCCACGACTACAATGAGCAGTTCTTC. It translates to CASRRGTHDYNEQFF.

The rearrangement links TRBV2 to TRBJ1-5, with 8 nucleotides matching TRBD1. The CDR3 consists of 17 residues. The junction had 9 bases not matched to a gene; V was cut back by 5 bases and J by 0 bases. Germline V CDR1 and CDR2: SNHLY, FYNNEI. In DNA, the CDR3 is TGTGCCAGCAGTTCCCCGGGGGGGACAGGTAGCAATCAGCCCCAGCATTTT. As protein: CASSSPGGTGSNQPQHF.

This rearrangement joins TRBV9 to TRBJ1-3, with D perhaps TRBD1 (6 bases). The CDR3 length is 14 residues. V lost 0 bases and J 3 bases, leaving 7 bases between the germline ends. Germline-derived CDR1 and CDR2 are SGDLS and YYNGEE. This chain's CDR3 is CASSVEGVGNTIYF. The CDR3 nucleotides are TGTGCCAGCAGCGTAGAGGGGGTTGGAAACACCATATATTTT.

Concerning this clone: Other DNA sequences from this sample encode an identical CDR3 as well. The chain links TRBV5-1 to TRBJ2-5; D is possibly TRBD1 (5 bases). Trimming left V 0 bases short and J 1 base short, with 7 bases between. Germline CDR1 SGHRS, CDR2 YFSETQ. This CDR3 comprises 14 residues. CDR3 coding DNA: TGCGCCAGCAGCTTGGTAGGGGCCCAAGAGACCCAGTACTTC. It codes for CASSLVGAQETQYF.

The V call is TRBV11-2, the J call TRBJ2-3, with 10 bases lining up with TRBD2. Germline V gives CDR1 SGHAT, CDR2 FQNNGV. J was trimmed by 4 bases and V by 2 bases; bases with no gene match: 12. This CDR3 spans 18 amino acids. CDR3 nucleotides: TGTGCCAGCAGCTTACTACAAGGCCTAGCGGGAGTGGCAGATACGCAGTATTTT. Translation: CASSLLQGLAGVADTQYF.

The V call is TRBV7-6, the J call TRBJ2-2; TRBD2 is a possible D gene (5 bases). The ends were cut back, 2 bases at V and 1 base at J, with 5 bases in the middle. This CDR3 has 14 residues. Germline CDR1 reads SGHVS; CDR2 reads FNYEAQ. CDR3 protein: CASSLSGNTGELFF. The CDR3 bases are TGTGCCAGCAGCTTAAGCGGGAACACCGGGGAGCTGTTTTTT.

The genes are TRBV6-5 and TRBJ2-7; TRBD1 or TRBD2 may be the D gene (5 bases each). V dropped 6 bases and J dropped 3 bases, with 15 bases sitting between them. This CDR3 is built from 14 residues. Germline loops: CDR1 MNHEY, CDR2 SVGAGI. For the CDR3, the DNA is TGTGCCAGCAGACTGGGACCGGCCAACTACGAGCAGTACTTC. As protein: CASRLGPANYEQYF.

V is TRBV9 and J is TRBJ2-3, with 7 bases lining up with TRBD1. The junction had 15 bases not matched to a gene; V was cut back by 0 bases and J by 2 bases. The CDR3 contains 19 residues. Germline V gene sequence: CDR1 SGDLS, CDR2 YYNGEE. The DNA of the CDR3 is TGTGCCAGCAGCGTAGGGGACAGCGTATACTGGGGCTCCACAGATACGCAGTATTTT. The encoded protein is CASSVGDSVYWGSTDTQYF.

J is TRBJ2-5 and V is TRBV7-9; 16 bases map to TRBD2. CDR3 length equals 17 residues. V shed 3 bases and J 3 bases; nucleotides not matched to a gene: 4. Germline CDR1 is SEHNR and CDR2 is FQNEAQ (reference sequence). The DNA for the CDR3 is TGTGCCAGCAGCTTCGGGACTAGCGGGAGGGGGAAAGAGACCCAGTACTTC. The encoded protein is CASSFGTSGRGKETQYF.

V usage is TRBV27 and J usage is TRBJ2-3, with 8 bases matching TRBD2. This CDR3 has 17 amino acids. Trimming cost V 6 bases and J 2 bases; bases outside gene matches: 13. Germline V gene sequence: CDR1 MNHEY, CDR2 SMNVEV (reference sequence). In DNA, the CDR3 is TGTGCCAGCAGAGTAAGAGGACTAGCCGTTATCACAGATACGCAGTATTTT. Its protein is CASRVRGLAVITDTQYF.

V is TRBV19 and J is TRBJ2-7; D possibly uses TRBD1 or TRBD2 (5 bases each). V lost 5 bases and J lost 0, with 11 bases in between. CDR3 size: 14 residues. Germline V lookup: CDR1 LNHDA, CDR2 SQIVND (reference sequence). The CDR3 is CASSRGGHSYEQYF. For the CDR3, the DNA is TGTGCCAGTAGTCGGGGCGGGCACTCCTACGAGCAGTACTTC.

This rearrangement joins TRBV7-6 to TRBJ2-1, with 9 bases lining up with TRBD2. The CDR3 has 15 residues. With V trimmed by 10 bases and J by 8 bases, 15 bases remained unmatched. Germline V gene lookup returns CDR1 SGHVS and CDR2 FNYEAQ. The CDR3, as DNA: TGTGCCACCACCCTCGGGACTAGCTTGTTAGATGAGCAGTTCTTC. It codes for CATTLGTSLLDEQFF.